The entry below describes one T cell receptor beta chain. The antigen it recognizes is unknown. Base qualities are not provided; no much larger clone lies one nucleotide away. This specimen comes from a study of T cells in tumors after PD-1 blockade (dated by TCRdb to about 2019). A note on the overall study: Patients were excluded if they had prior checkpoint blockade, use of systemic immunosuppressants, or recent radiotherapy or other anti-cancer therapy within 4 weeks. Pembrolizumab 200 mg every 3 weeks or cemiplimab 350 mg every 2 weeks was administered to patients. Some patients also continued taking vismodegib 150 mg daily during anti-PD-1 treatment. On average, peripheral blood samples had approximately 120,000 TCR templates (range roughly 22,000-290,000) and fewer than 45,000 unique clonotypes. Paired single-cell RNA and TCR sequencing was done in the study on site-matched tumors from patients with BCC or SCC, both before and after anti-PD-1 therapy. Bulk TCR sequencing was performed on fewer than 13 peripheral blood samples from about five patients to compare blood and tumor clonotypes. Clinical response was assessed using RECIST version 1.1. What the study reported, not specific to this receptor: About 39% of tumor TCR clonotypes were found in blood, and some novel exhausted tumor clones appeared in pre-treatment blood, suggesting peripheral recruitment. The source of novel T cell clones was not identified and could include lymphoid organs or rare unexpanded clones within the tumor or its periphery.

The immunoSEQ platform was used to carry out deep TCRbeta sequencing. Per the original workflow: Only productive rearrangements were exported from the immunoSEQ Analyzer for further analysis. T cell phenotypes were assigned to bulk TCRbeta clonotypes by matching the clonotypes to single-cell RNA+TCR-seq clones with the same TCRbeta sequence. Tumor enrichment of a clone was calculated by dividing the clone's tumor frequency by the clone's PBMC frequency, both taken from bulk TCR sequencing. GLIPH was used to group TCRs into specificity groups, clusters of distinct TCRs likely recognizing common antigens via shared CDR3 motifs. TCRdb took this table from immuneACCESS and kept in-frame rearrangements with V and J called. Such tables lack part of the clones; where checked against another copy, unresolved V genes explain under half of the gap, and the rest is unexplained. That table gives V, J and clone size, and the DNA gave D and trimming. This sample lists fewer than 55,000 clones; roughly 80% were detected once. The ten largest account for roughly 4.1% of the sample.

This sample's time point label indicates: before anti-PD-1 therapy. Genomic DNA extracted from tumor biopsies or peripheral blood was used for bulk TCRbeta sequencing, with input ranging from roughly 550 ng to 6,500 ng. All patients had histologically proven advanced or metastatic basal or squamous cell carcinoma and were poor candidates for surgical resection. Of the approximately twelve patients making up the basal cell carcinoma cohort, 8 underwent bulk tumor TCR sequencing. From its cysteine to its phenylalanine, the CDR3 spans 15 amino acids. CDR3 DNA is the only sequence kept; it has 45 bases, read in frame from the first base. Trimming leaves V shorter by 5 bases and J shorter by 8 bases, with the junction holding 13 bases beyond the gene matches. CDR1 and CDR2 (MNHNY, SVGAGI) derive from the germline V gene (reference sequence).

This clonotype was sampled from a human donor with basal cell carcinoma. The sample was PBMCs, taken before anti-PD-1 treatment. The rearrangement joined TRBV6-6 to TRBJ1-2, and 8 junctional nucleotides match TRBD1. DNA sequence: TGTGCCAGCAGTACCTACAGGGGGGAGAAGTGGGGCTACACCTTC. This encodes CASSTYRGEKWGYTF.